These T cell receptor beta chains were read from a single sample in a study of blood T cell repertoires in COVID-19. Using immunoSEQ multiplex PCR, the repertoire was profiled, and TCRdb retains in-frame clones only, with some absent. The sample has about 350,000 clones, about 90% seen once. Sequencing was done on a sample of PBMCs or T cells enriched from blood (not recorded which). These receptors were obtained from a woman aged 25 to 39 who had recovered from COVID-19. The CDR3 runs from the conserved cysteine through the conserved F or W.

j_call v_call cdr3_aa
TRBJ2-5 TRBV11-2 CASSPPGGETQYF
TRBJ1-3 TRBV5-5 CASSLEFGNSGNTIYF
TRBJ2-2 TRBV18 CASSHGTRQGTSGELFF
TRBJ1-5 TRBV28 CASTKRTGGQPQHF
TRBJ1-1 TRBV27 CASSLNTWGGDTEAFF
TRBJ2-7 TRBV7-8 CASSSRAERTLYEQYF
TRBJ1-1 TRBV7-8 CASSLDGGYSEAFF
TRBJ2-2 TRBV4-3 CASSQDRVDRVTGELFF
TRBJ1-1 TRBV5-1 CASSSGEMNTEAFF
TRBJ2-3 TRBV25-1 CASSTRTSGGLRAQYF
TRBJ2-7 TRBV19 CASRSTGWSYEQYF
TRBJ1-3 TRBV30 CAWATGSSGNTIYF
TRBJ2-3 TRBV28 CASSFRSGMDRDTQYF
TRBJ2-7 TRBV5-1 CASSLAGRGPMGEQYF
TRBJ1-2 TRBV6-5 CASRFNGLNYGYTF
TRBJ2-1 TRBV4-1 CASSRIETTGVNEQFF
TRBJ1-1 TRBV28 CASIQRHTGGREAFF
TRBJ2-2 TRBV4-1 CASSQFPGSTGELFF